This T cell receptor beta chain was recorded in a study of blood T cell repertoires in COVID-19. The CDR3 is 11 residues long. The ends were cut back, 7 bases at V and 3 bases at J, with 9 bases in the middle. The V gene's germline CDR1 is SQVTM and CDR2 ANQGSEA. TCRdb's table, derived via immunoSEQ multiplex PCR, lists solely in-frame clones and lacks some. The data show more than 200,000 clones, around 86% seen once. Sequenced material: peripheral blood. V is TRBV29-1 and J is TRBJ1-1; D is unclear. This TCR was recovered from a woman older than 75 with COVID-19, enrolled during active disease. This CDR3 reads CSGRTHTEAFF. The DNA of the CDR3 is TGCAGCGGCAGAACCCACACTGAAGCTTTCTTT.